This entry concerns a single TCR beta chain. These data are taken from a study of control samples from healthy donors and cancer patients. The CDR3 runs 15 residues. Germline values: CDR1 LNHNV, CDR2 YYDKDF (reference sequence). Trimming at V came to 0 bases and at J to 1 base, leaving 2 bases not matched to a gene. Some clones are missing from TCRdb's copy, which holds only in-frame ones; the method was immunoSEQ multiplex PCR. This table holds roughly 50,000 clones, more than 90% found once. The chain couples TRBV15 to TRBJ1-1, with TRBD1 matching over 7 bases. This sequence originates from a man younger than 45 with colorectal cancer. The specimen was PBMCs. DNA for the CDR3: TGTGCCACCAGCAGAGATCAGGGGGAGAACACTGAAGCTTTCTTT. Amino acids: CATSRDQGENTEAFF. Supplemented by reference TRBV15 and TRBJ1-1, the full variable domain reads DAMVIQNPRYQVTQFGKPVTLSCSQTLNHNVMYWYQQKSSQAPKLLFHYYDKDFNNEADTPDNFQSRRPNTSFCFLDIRSPGLGDTAMYLCATSRDQGENTEAFFGQGTRLTVV.